This TCR beta chain comes out of a study of blood T cell repertoires in COVID-19. Turning to the study itself: Researchers got acute and convalescent COVID-19 samples from the United States, Italy and Spain. PBMCs, B-cell-depleted T cells, or T cells provided the cDNA or gDNA that made up the material.

This CDR3 is 16 amino acids long. The J segment lost 0 bases and the V segment lost 3 bases, leaving 6 bases of the junction unmatched. CDR1 and CDR2 from the germline V gene are SGHTA and FQGNSA. Per the original data handling: By means of reference gene primer amplification, nucleated cell counts were estimated. Data came from immunoSEQ multiplex PCR; TCRdb stores just in-frame clones and leaves some out. V and J calls plus clone size are reproduced from that table; the DNA served to infer D and trimming. The table lists about 190,000 clones, approximately 80% of them singletons, with roughly 14% in the top ten.

The chain joins TRBV7-2 to TRBJ2-7, with 9 bases fitting TRBD1. The receptor was isolated from a man aged 45-60 years who had recovered from COVID-19. Material for sequencing was peripheral blood. The CDR3 loop reads CASSFVTGGGSYEQYF. The CDR3 coding sequence is TGTGCCAGCAGCTTTGTGACAGGGGGGGGCTCCTACGAGCAGTACTTC. Combining the CDR3 with reference TRBV7-2 and TRBJ2-7 gives the whole variable domain GAGVSQSPSNKVTEKGKDVELRCDPISGHTALYWYRQSLGQGLEFLIYFQGNSAPDKSGLPSDRFSAERTGGSVSTLTIQRTQQEDSAVYLCASSFVTGGGSYEQYFGPGTRLTVT.